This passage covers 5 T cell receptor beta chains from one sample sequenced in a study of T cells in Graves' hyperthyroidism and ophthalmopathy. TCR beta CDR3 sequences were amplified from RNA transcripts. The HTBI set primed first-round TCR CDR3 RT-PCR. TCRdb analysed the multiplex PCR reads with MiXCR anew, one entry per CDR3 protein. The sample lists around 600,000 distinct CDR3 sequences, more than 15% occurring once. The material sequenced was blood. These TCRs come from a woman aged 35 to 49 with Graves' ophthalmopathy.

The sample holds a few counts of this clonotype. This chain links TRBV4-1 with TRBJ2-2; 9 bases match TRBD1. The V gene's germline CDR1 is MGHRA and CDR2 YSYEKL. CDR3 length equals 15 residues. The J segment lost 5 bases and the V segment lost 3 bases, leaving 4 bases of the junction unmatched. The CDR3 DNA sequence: TGCGCCAGCAGCCAGGGACAGGGTTTTACCGGGGAGCTGTTTTTT. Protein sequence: CASSQGQGFTGELFF.

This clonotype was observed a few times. CDR3 nucleotide sequence: TGTGCCTGGAGTCGACAGGGGGCGAGTGAAGCTTTCTTT. Encoded protein: CAWSRQGASEAFF. V usage is TRBV30 and J usage is TRBJ1-1; the match to TRBD1 covers 10 bases. Trimming removed 2 bases from V and 7 bases from J; junction bases left unmatched: 4. The V gene's germline CDR1 is GTSNPN and CDR2 SVGIG (reference sequence). The CDR3 runs 13 residues. The full variable domain, in which reference TRBV30 and TRBJ1-1 provide the parts outside the CDR3, is SQTIHQWPATLVQPVGSPLSLECTVEGTSNPNLYWYRQAAGRGLQLLFYSVGIGQISSEVPQNLSASRPQDRQFILSSKKLLLSDSGFYLCAWSRQGASEAFFGQGTRLTVV.

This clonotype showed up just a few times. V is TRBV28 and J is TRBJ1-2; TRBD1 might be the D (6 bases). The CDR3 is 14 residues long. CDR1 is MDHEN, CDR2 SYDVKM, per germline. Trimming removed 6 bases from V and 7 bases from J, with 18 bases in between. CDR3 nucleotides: TGTGCCAGCAGCGACCGGGACATAGTGGGTGGCTACACCTTC. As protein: CASSDRDIVGGYTF.

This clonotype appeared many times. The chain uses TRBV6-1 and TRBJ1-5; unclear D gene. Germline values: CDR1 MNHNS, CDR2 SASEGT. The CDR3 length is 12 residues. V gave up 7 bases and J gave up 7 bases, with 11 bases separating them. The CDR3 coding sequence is TGTGCCAGCACCGTGGGATGGCAGCCCCAGCATTTT. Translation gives CASTVGWQPQHF.

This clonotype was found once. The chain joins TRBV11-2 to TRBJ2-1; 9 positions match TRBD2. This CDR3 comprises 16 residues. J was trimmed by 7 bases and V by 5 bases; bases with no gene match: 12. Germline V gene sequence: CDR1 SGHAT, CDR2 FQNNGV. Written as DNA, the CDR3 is TGTGCCAGCAGCCCCCTAGGGCTAGCGGGGTTAAATGAGCAGTTCTTC. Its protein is CASSPLGLAGLNEQFF.